Given below is one T cell receptor (beta chain) in context. Antigen: not known. The CDR3 has 13 amino acids. Germline CDR1 reads MNHEY; CDR2 reads SMNVEV (reference sequence). Trimming pared 4 bases from V and 1 base from J, leaving 4 bases between. Produced via immunoSEQ multiplex PCR; TCRdb's table is partial and in-frame only. The sample records about 130,000 clones, approximately 89% being singletons. This specimen belongs to a study of cytomegalovirus exposure and HLA in healthy donors. As for the study in general: The same platform was used for the 130 or so validation repertoires as for the 650 to 800 first-cohort repertoires, as reported in a later analysis.

Whole-study results and caveats: The study found most TCR sequences rare, yet found some public TCRs in many donors. As was reported, the classifier diagnosed cytomegalovirus status with high specificity and sensitivity.

The sample taken for sequencing was PBMCs. This chain connects TRBV27 to TRBJ2-2; D call uncertain. This clonotype was sampled from a young woman in good health and CMV-seronegative. Written as DNA, the CDR3 is TGTGCCAGCAGTTCGGTGAACACCGGGGAGCTGTTTTTT. Translated: CASSSVNTGELFF.